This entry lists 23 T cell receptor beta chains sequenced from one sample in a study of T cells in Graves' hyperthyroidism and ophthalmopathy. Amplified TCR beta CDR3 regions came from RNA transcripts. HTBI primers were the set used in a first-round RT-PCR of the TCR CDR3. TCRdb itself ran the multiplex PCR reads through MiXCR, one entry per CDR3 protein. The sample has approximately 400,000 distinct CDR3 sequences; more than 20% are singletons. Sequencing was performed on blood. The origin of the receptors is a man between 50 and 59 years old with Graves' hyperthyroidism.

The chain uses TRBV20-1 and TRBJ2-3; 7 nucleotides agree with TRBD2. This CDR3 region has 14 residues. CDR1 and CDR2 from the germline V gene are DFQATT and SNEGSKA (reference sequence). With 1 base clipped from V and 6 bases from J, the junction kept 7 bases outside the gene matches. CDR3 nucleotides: TGCAGTGCTAGAGCCGGGACTATCCCGGATACGCAGTATTTT. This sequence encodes CSARAGTIPDTQYF.

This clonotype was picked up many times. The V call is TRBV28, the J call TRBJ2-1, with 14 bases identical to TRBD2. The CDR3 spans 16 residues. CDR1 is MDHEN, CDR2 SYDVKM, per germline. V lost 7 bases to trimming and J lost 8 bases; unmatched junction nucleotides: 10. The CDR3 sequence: CASTPAGTSGSYEQFF. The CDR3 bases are TGTGCCAGCACCCCCGCTGGGACTAGCGGGAGCTATGAGCAGTTCTTC.

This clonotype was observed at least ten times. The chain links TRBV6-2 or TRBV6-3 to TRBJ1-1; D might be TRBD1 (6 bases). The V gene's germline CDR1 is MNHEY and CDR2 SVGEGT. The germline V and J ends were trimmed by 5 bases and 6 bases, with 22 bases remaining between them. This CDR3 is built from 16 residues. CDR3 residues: CASSPPDQGRFAEAFF. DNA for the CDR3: TGTGCCAGCAGTCCCCCTGACCAGGGGAGGTTTGCTGAAGCTTTCTTT.

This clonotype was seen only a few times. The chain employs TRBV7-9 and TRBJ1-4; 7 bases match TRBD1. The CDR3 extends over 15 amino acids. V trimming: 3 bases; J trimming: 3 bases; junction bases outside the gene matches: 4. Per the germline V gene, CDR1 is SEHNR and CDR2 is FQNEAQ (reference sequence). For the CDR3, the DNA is TGTGCCAGCAGCTTTCTGGGACAGCCTAATGAAAAACTGTTTTTT. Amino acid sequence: CASSFLGQPNEKLFF.

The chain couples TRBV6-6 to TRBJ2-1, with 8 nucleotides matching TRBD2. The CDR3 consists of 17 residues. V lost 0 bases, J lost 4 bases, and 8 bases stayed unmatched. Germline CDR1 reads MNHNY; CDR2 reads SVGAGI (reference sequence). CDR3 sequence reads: CASSYSVQGGGYNEQFF. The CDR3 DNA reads TGTGCCAGCAGTTACTCCGTTCAGGGCGGGGGGTACAATGAGCAGTTCTTC.

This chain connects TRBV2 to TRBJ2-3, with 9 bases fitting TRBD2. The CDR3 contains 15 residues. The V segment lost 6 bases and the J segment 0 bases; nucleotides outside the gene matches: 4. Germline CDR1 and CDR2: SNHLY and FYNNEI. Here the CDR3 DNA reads TGTGCCAGCAGGGTTACTAGCGGGAGCACAGATACGCAGTATTTT. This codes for CASRVTSGSTDTQYF.

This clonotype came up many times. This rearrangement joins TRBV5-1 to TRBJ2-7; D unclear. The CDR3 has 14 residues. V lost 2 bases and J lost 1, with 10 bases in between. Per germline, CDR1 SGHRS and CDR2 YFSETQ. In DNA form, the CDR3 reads TGCGCCAGCAGCTTCCAATCTCAATCCTACGAGCAGTACTTC. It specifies CASSFQSQSYEQYF.

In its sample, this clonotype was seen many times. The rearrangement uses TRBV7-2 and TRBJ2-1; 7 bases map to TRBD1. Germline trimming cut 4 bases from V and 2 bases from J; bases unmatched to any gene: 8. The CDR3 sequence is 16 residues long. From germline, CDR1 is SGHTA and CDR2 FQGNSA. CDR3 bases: TGTGCCAGCAGCTCTACCACGACAGGGCCCTACAATGAGCAGTTCTTC. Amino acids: CASSSTTTGPYNEQFF.

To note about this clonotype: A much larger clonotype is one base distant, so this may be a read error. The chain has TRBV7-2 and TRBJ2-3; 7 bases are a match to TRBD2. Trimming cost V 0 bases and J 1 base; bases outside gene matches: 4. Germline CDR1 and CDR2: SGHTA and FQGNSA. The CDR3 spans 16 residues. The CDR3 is CASSLAGGWGTDTQYF. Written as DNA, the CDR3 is TGTGCCAGCAGCTTAGCGGGAGGGTGGGGCACAGATACGCAGTATTTT.

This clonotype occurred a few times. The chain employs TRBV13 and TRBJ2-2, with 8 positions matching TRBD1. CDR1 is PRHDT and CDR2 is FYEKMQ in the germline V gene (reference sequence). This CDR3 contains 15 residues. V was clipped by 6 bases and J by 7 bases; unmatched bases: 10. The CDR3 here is CASRWAGGASGELFF. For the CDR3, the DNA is TGTGCCAGCAGGTGGGCAGGGGGCGCAAGCGGGGAGCTGTTTTTT.

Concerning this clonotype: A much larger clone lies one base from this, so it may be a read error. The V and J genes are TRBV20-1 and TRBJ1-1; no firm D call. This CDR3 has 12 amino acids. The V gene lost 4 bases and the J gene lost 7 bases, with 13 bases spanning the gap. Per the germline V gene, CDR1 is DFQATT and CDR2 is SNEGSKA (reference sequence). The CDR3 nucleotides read TGCAGTGCTAATAATGGCAGCGTTGAAGCTTTCTTT. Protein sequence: CSANNGSVEAFF.

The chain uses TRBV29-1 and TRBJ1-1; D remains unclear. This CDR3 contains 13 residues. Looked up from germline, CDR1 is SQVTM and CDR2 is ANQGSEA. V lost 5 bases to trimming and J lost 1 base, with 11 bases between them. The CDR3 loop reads CSVIRMRNTEAFF. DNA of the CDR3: TGCAGCGTTATCAGGATGAGGAACACTGAAGCTTTCTTT.

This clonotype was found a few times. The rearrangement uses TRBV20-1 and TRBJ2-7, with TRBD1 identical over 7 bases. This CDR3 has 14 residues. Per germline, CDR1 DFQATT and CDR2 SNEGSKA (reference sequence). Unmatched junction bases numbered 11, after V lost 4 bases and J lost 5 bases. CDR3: CSAKNQGVKDEQYF. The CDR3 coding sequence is TGCAGTGCTAAAAACCAGGGGGTGAAGGACGAGCAGTACTTC.

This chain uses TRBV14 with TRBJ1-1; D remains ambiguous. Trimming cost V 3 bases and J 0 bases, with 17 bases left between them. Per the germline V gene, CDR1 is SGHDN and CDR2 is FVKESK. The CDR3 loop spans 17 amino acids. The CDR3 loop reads CASSQRRSPIMNTEAFF. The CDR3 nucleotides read TGTGCCAGCAGCCAGCGCAGGTCGCCCATCATGAACACTGAAGCTTTCTTT.

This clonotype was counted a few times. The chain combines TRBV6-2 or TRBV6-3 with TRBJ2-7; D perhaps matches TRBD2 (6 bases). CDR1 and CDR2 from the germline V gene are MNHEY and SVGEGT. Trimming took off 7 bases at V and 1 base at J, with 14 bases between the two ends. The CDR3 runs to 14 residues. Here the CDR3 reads CASKGAGRSYEQYF. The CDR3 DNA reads TGTGCCAGCAAAGGTGCAGGGAGGTCCTACGAGCAGTACTTC.

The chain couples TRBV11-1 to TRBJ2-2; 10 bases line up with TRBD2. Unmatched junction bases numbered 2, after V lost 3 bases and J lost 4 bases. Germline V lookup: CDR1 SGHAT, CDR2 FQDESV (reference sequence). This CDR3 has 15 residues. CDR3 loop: CASSFRLAGTGELFF. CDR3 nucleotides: TGTGCCAGCAGCTTTAGACTAGCGGGCACCGGGGAGCTGTTTTTT.

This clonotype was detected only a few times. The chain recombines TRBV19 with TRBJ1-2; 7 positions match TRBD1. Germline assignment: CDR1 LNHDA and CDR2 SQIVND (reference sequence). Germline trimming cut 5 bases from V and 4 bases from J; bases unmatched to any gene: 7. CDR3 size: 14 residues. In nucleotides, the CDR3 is TGTGCCAGTAGTCTTCAACAGGGGCCCTATGGCTACACCTTC. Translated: CASSLQQGPYGYTF.

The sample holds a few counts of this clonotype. The CDR3 sequence: CASRTGSDTQYF. DNA of the CDR3: TGTGCCAGCAGGACAGGGTCAGATACGCAGTATTTT. V and J are TRBV28 and TRBJ2-3; 7 bases are a match to TRBD1. Germline trimming cut 6 bases from V and 4 bases from J; bases unmatched to any gene: 1. The germline gives CDR1 MDHEN, CDR2 SYDVKM. This CDR3 comprises 12 residues. Combining the CDR3 with reference TRBV28 and TRBJ2-3 gives the whole variable domain DVKVTQSSRYLVKRTGEKVFLECVQDMDHENMFWYRQDPGLGLRLIYFSYDVKMKEKGDIPEGYSVSREKKERFSLILESASTNQTSMYLCASRTGSDTQYFGPGTRLTVL.

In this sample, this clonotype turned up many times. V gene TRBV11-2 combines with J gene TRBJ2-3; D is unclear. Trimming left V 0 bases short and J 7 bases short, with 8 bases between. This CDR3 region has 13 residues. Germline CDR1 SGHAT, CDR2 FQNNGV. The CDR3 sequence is CASSLDRSNTQYF. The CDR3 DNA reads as TGTGCCAGCAGCTTAGATCGATCAAATACGCAGTATTTT.

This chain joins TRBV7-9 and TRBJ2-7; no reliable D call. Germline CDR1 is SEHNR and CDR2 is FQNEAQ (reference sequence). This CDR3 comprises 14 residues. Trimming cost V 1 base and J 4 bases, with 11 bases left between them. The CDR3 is CASSLDLVLYEQYF. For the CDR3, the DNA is TGTGCCAGCAGCTTAGACCTAGTTTTGTACGAGCAGTACTTC.

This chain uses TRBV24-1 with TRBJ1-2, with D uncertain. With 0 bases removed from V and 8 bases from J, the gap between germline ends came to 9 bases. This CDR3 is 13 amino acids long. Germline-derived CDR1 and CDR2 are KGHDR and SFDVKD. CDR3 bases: TGTGCCACCAGTGATTTGGACGGCGGAGGCTACACCTTC. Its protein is CATSDLDGGGYTF.

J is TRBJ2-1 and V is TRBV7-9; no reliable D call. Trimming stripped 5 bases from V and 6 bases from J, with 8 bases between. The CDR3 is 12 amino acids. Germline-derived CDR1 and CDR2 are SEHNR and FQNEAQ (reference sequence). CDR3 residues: CASSDQINEQFF. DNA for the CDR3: TGTGCCAGCAGCGACCAAATCAATGAGCAGTTCTTC.

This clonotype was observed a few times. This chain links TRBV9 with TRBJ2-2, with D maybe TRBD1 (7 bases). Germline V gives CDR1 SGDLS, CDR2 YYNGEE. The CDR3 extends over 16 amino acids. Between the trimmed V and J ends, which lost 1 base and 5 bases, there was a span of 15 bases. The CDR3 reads CASSVSPSGGTGELFF. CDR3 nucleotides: TGTGCCAGCAGCGTATCCCCATCAGGGGGGACCGGGGAGCTGTTTTTT.